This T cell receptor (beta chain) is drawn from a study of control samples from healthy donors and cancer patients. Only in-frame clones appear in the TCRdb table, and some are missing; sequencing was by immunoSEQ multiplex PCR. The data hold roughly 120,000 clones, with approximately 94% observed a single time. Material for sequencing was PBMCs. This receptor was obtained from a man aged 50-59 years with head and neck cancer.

CDR3 in amino acids: CASSFLANTGELFF. The CDR3 DNA follows: TGTGCCAGCTCCTTCCTCGCGAACACCGGGGAGCTGTTTTTT. The V and J genes are TRBV6-5 and TRBJ2-2; no clear D. CDR1 MNHEY and CDR2 SVGAGI come from the germline V gene. The CDR3 length is 14 residues. Between the trimmed V and J ends, which lost 8 bases and 0 bases, there was a span of 10 bases.